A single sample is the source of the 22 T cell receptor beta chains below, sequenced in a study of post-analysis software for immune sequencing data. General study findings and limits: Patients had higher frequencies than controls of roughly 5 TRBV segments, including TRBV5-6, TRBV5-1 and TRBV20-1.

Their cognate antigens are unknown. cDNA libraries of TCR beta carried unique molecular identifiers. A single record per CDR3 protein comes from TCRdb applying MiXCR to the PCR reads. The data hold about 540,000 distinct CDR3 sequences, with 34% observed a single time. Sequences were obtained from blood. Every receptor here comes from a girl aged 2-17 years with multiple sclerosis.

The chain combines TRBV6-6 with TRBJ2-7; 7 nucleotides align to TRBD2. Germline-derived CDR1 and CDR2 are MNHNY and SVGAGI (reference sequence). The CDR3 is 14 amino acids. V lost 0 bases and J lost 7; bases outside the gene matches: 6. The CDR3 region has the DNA TGTGCCAGCAGTTACTCGGGGGGGTACAATGAGCAGTACTTC. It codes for CASSYSGGYNEQYF.

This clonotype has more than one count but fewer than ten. The CDR3 coding sequence is TGTGCCAGCAGCGTCACACGGACAGGGGTCAATGAGCAGTTCTTC. Translated: CASSVTRTGVNEQFF. The rearrangement uses TRBV7-6 and TRBJ2-1; TRBD1 aligns across 9 bases. This CDR3 region has 15 residues. With V trimmed by 5 bases and J by 6 bases, 8 bases remained unmatched. From germline, CDR1 is SGHVS and CDR2 FNYEAQ.

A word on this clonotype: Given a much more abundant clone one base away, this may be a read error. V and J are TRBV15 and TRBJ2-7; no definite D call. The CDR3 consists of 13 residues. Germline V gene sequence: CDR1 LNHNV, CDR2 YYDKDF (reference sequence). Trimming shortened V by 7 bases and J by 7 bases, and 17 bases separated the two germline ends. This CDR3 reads CATNSPTYNEQYF. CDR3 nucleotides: TGTGCCACCAACTCCCCCACTTACAATGAGCAGTACTTC.

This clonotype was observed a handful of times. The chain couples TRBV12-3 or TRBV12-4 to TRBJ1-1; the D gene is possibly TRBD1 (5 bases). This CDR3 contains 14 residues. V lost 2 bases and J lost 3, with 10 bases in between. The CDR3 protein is CASSLRGVDTEAFF. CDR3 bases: TGTGCCAGCAGTTTAAGAGGGGTAGACACTGAAGCTTTCTTT.

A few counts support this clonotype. CDR3 sequence reads: CASSQGPRGSADTQYF. The CDR3 region has the DNA TGTGCCAGCAGCCAGGGCCCCCGCGGGTCGGCAGATACGCAGTATTTT. The chain uses TRBV3-1 and TRBJ2-3, with D perhaps TRBD2 (5 bases). The V gene lost 3 bases and the J gene lost 4 bases, with 17 bases spanning the gap. CDR1 and CDR2 (germline): LGHDT, YNNKEL (reference sequence). The CDR3 is made up of 16 amino acids.

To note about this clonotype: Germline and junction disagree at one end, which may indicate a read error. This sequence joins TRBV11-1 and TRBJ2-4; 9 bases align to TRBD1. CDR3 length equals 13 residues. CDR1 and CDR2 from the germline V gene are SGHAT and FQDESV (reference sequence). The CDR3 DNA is TGTGCCAGCAGCCGAGGACAGGGGAACATTCGGTACTTC. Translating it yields CASSRGQGNIRYF.

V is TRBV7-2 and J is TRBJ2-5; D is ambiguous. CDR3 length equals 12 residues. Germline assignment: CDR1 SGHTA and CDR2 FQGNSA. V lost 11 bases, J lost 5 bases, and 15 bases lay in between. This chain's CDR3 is CAARLLGETQYF. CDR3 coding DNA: TGTGCCGCCCGGCTTCTGGGGGAGACCCAGTACTTC.

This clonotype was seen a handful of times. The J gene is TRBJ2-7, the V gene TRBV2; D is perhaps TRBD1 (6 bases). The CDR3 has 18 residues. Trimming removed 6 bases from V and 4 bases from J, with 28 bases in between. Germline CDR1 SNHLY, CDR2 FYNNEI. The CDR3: CASSETGQWRNYGYEQYF. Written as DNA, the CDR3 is TGTGCCAGCAGCGAGACAGGTCAATGGAGAAACTACGGTTACGAGCAGTACTTC. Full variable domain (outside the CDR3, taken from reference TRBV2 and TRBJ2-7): EPEVTQTPSHQVTQMGQEVILRCVPISNHLYFYWYRQILGQKVEFLVSFYNNEISEKSEIFDDQFSVERPDGSNFTLKIRSTKLEDSAMYFCASSETGQWRNYGYEQYFGPGTRLTVT.

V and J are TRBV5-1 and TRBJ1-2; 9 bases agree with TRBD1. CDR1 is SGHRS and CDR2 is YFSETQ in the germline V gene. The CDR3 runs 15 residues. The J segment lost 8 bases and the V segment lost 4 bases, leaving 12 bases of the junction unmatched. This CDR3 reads CASSVDYRGQGGYTF. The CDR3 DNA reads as TGCGCCAGCAGCGTGGATTACAGGGGGCAGGGGGGCTACACCTTC. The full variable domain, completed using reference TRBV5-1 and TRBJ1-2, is KAGVTQTPRYLIKTRGQQVTLSCSPISGHRSVSWYQQTPGQGLQFLFEYFSETQRNKGNFPGRFSGRQFSNSRSEMNVSTLELGDSALYLCASSVDYRGQGGYTFGSGTRLTVV.

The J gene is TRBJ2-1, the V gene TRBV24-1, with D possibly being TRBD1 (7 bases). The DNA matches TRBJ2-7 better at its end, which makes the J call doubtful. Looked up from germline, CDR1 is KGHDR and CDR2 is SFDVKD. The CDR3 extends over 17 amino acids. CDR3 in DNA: TGTGCCACCAGTGATTCTCCTGGAGGGGGCTCCTACAATGAGCAGTACTTC. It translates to CATSDSPGGGSYNEQYF.

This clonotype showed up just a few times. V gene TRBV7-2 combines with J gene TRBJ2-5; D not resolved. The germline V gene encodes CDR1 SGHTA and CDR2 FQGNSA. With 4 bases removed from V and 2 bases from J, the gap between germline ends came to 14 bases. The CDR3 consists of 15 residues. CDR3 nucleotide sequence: TGTGCCAGCAGCTCCCTGAAAGGGCGACAAGAGACCCAGTACTTC. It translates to CASSSLKGRQETQYF.

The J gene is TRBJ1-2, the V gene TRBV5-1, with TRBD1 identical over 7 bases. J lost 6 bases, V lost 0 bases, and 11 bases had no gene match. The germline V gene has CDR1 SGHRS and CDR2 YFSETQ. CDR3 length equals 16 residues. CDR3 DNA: TGCGCCAGCAGCTTGGCCCGAGGGGGCGCTTCCGATGGCTACACCTTC. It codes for CASSLARGGASDGYTF.

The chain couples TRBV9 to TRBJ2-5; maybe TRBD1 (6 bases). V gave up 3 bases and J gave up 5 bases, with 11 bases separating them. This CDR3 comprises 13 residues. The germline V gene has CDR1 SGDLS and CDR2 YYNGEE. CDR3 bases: TGTGCCAGCAGCGACAGGGATGGGGAGACCCAGTACTTC. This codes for CASSDRDGETQYF.

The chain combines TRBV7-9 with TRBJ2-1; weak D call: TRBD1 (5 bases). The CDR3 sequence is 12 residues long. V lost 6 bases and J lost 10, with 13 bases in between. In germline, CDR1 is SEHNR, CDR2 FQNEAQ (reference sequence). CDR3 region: CASSPDSYEQFF. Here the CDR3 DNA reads TGTGCCAGCAGTCCCGACAGCTACGAGCAGTTCTTC.

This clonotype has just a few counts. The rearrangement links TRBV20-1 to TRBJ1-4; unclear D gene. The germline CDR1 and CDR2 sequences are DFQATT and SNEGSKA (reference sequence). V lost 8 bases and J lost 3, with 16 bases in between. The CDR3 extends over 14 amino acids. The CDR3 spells CSTQRDGSNEKLFF. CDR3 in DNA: TGCAGTACTCAACGAGACGGTTCTAATGAAAAACTGTTTTTT.

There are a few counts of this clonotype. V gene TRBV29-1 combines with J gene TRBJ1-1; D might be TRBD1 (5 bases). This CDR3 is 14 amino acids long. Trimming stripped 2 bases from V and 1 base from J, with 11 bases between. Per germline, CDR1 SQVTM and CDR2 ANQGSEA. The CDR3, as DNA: TGCAGCGTTGAAAAGTATGGGGGGAACACTGAAGCTTTCTTT. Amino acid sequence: CSVEKYGGNTEAFF.

The DNA of the CDR3 is TGTGCCAGCAGTTACGAAGGTTGGGAGGGGTATCGGAAACAGCCCCAGCATTTT. The encoded protein is CASSYEGWEGYRKQPQHF. The chain couples TRBV6-2 or TRBV6-3 to TRBJ1-5; perhaps TRBD1 as D (5 bases). This CDR3 has 18 amino acids. CDR1 is MNHEY, CDR2 SVGEGT, per germline. Trimming removed 2 bases from V and 7 bases from J, with 24 bases in between.

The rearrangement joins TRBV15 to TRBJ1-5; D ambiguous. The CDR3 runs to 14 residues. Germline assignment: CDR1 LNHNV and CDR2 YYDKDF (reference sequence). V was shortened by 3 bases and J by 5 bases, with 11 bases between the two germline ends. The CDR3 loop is CATSSPVVDQPQHF. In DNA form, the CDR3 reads TGTGCCACCAGCAGCCCAGTAGTTGATCAGCCCCAGCATTTT.

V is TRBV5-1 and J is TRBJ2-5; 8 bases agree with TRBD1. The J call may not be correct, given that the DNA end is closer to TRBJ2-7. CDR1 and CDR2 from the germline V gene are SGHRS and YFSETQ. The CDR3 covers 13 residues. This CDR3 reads CASSGQGRLEQYF. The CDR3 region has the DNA TGCGCCAGCAGCGGACAGGGTCGTCTCGAGCAGTACTTC.

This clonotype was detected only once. The CDR3: CASSQPLAGVETQYF. The CDR3 DNA reads as TGTGCCAGCAGCCAGCCCCTAGCGGGGGTTGAGACCCAGTACTTC. The rearrangement links TRBV3-1 to TRBJ2-7; 10 bases align to TRBD2. The end of the DNA fits TRBJ2-5 better, so the J call may be wrong. This CDR3 has 15 residues. Germline assignment: CDR1 LGHDT and CDR2 YNNKEL (reference sequence).

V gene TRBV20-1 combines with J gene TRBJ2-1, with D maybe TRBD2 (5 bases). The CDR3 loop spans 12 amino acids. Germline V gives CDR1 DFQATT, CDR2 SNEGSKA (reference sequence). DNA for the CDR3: TGCAGGGCCCCGGACTTATACAATGAGCAGTTCTTC. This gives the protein CRAPDLYNEQFF.

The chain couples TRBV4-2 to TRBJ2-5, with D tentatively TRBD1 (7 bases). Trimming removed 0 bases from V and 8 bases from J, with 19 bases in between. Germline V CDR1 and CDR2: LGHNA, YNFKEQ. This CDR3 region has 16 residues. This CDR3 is CASSQDRQGGPRTQYF. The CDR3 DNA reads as TGTGCCAGCAGCCAAGATCGCCAGGGGGGACCTCGTACCCAGTACTTC.